Below, 14 T cell receptor beta chains from the same sample are listed, as sequenced in a study of blood T cell repertoires in COVID-19. Clones were read by immunoSEQ multiplex PCR, and TCRdb kept only the in-frame ones, dropping some. This table holds roughly 570,000 clones, 85% to 90% found once. The sequenced sample was peripheral blood. The receptors were sampled from a woman aged 45-65 years with COVID-19, enrolled during active disease.

This sequence joins TRBV6-6 and TRBJ2-3; tentatively, D is TRBD1 (7 bases). Germline V gene lookup returns CDR1 MNHNY and CDR2 SVGAGI (reference sequence). Trimming took off 5 bases at V and 6 bases at J, with 12 bases between the two ends. The CDR3 totals 13 residues. CDR3 sequence (DNA): TGTGCCAGCAGTCCGACAGGGAGGGATACGCAGTATTTT. The encoded protein is CASSPTGRDTQYF.

The rearrangement links TRBV5-1 to TRBJ2-7, with TRBD2 as a possible D gene (5 bases). Germline V gene data show CDR1 as SGHRS and CDR2 as YFSETQ. Deletions cut 0 bases from V and 6 bases from J, with 10 bases between. This CDR3 is 13 amino acids long. CDR3 in amino acids: CASSLAGMREQYF. CDR3 DNA sequence: TGCGCCAGCAGCTTGGCGGGGATGCGCGAGCAGTACTTC.

The J gene is TRBJ1-2, the V gene TRBV27; TRBD1 agrees at 7 bases. This CDR3 contains 15 residues. Germline CDR1 and CDR2: MNHEY and SMNVEV (reference sequence). The ends lost 5 bases at V and 8 bases at J; junction bases unmatched: 14. CDR3 region: CASSPAGGGARGYTF. The CDR3 bases are TGTGCCAGCAGTCCCGCGGGAGGGGGCGCCCGGGGCTACACCTTC.

The chain recombines TRBV5-1 with TRBJ2-1; 12 bases align to TRBD2. CDR1 and CDR2 from the germline V gene are SGHRS and YFSETQ. Losses at the gene ends were 3 bases for V and 8 bases for J; bases not matched to a gene: 9. The CDR3 covers 16 residues. The CDR3 DNA is TGCGCCAGCAGCTACGGACTAGCGGGGCGGGCGGATGAGCAGTTCTTC. Translated, it gives CASSYGLAGRADEQFF.

The chain couples TRBV5-6 to TRBJ1-1; no clear D. Trimming stripped 3 bases from V and 3 bases from J, with 12 bases between. The germline gives CDR1 SGHDT, CDR2 YYEEEE. The length of the CDR3 is 14 residues. CDR3 DNA: TGTGCCAGCAGCTCGGGTTTGGCGGACACTGAAGCTTTCTTT. Protein: CASSSGLADTEAFF.

The rearrangement uses TRBV2 and TRBJ1-5; D is unresolved. From germline, CDR1 is SNHLY and CDR2 FYNNEI. The CDR3 is 15 residues long. Trimming shortened V by 3 bases and J by 4 bases, and 13 bases separated the two germline ends. As DNA, the CDR3 is TGTGCCAGCAGTGATGCAGGCTTTTCTAATCAGCCCCAGCATTTT. Amino acid sequence: CASSDAGFSNQPQHF.

V is TRBV2 and J is TRBJ1-1; 8 nucleotides match TRBD1. Trimming at V came to 7 bases and at J to 3 bases, leaving 4 bases not matched to a gene. Germline lookup yields CDR1 SNHLY and CDR2 FYNNEI. The CDR3 has 13 amino acids. CDR3 sequence reads: CASNNRGDTEAFF. CDR3 nucleotides: TGTGCCAGCAATAACAGGGGGGACACTGAAGCTTTCTTT.

The rearrangement joins TRBV28 to TRBJ1-5, with D perhaps TRBD1 (5 bases). The CDR3 spans 15 residues. V was clipped by 5 bases and J by 6 bases, with 17 bases between them. CDR1 is MDHEN, CDR2 SYDVKM, per germline. The CDR3 loop reads CASSPQGQGSQPQHF. As DNA, the CDR3 is TGTGCCAGCAGTCCCCAGGGTCAAGGATCTCAGCCCCAGCATTTT.

The chain combines TRBV7-2 with TRBJ1-2; 7 nucleotides align to TRBD1. Trimming took 5 bases from V and 3 from J; bases not matched to a gene: 6. This CDR3 spans 14 amino acids. Germline values: CDR1 SGHTA, CDR2 FQGNSA. CDR3 residues: CASSITGDDYGYTF. As DNA, the CDR3 is TGTGCCAGCAGCATTACAGGGGACGACTATGGCTACACCTTC.

The rearrangement uses TRBV29-1 and TRBJ2-6; possibly TRBD2 for D (5 bases). The CDR3 runs 15 residues. Germline CDR1 reads SQVTM; CDR2 reads ANQGSEA. The CDR3 bases are TGCAGTATAACCCGAGGGATCTCTGGGGCCAACGTCCTGACTTTC. Translating it yields CSITRGISGANVLTF.

The chain combines TRBV18 with TRBJ1-1; tentatively, D is TRBD1 (6 bases). Germline V CDR1 and CDR2: KGHSH, LQKENI. V lost 1 base, J lost 0 bases, and 15 bases lay in between. CDR3 size: 17 residues. DNA for the CDR3: TGTGCCAGCTCACCACGACAGGAGAGAATCATGAACACTGAAGCTTTCTTT. Its translation: CASSPRQERIMNTEAFF.

In DNA, the CDR3 is TGCGCCAGCAGCCAAGGCCCCCCGGACACGGACAATCAGCCCCAGCATTTT. The encoded protein is CASSQGPPDTDNQPQHF. The gene calls are TRBV4-1 and TRBJ1-5; maybe TRBD1 (5 bases). CDR1 and CDR2 (germline): MGHRA, YSYEKL. V was trimmed by 1 base and J by 3 bases, leaving 16 bases between them. CDR3 length equals 17 residues.

The chain has TRBV24-1 and TRBJ2-2; possible D gene TRBD1, 5 bases. The V and J ends lost 4 bases and 5 bases respectively, with 10 bases between them. There are 14 residues in the CDR3. The germline CDR1 and CDR2 sequences are KGHDR and SFDVKD. DNA for the CDR3: TGTGCCACCAGTGACCCCTACAGGACCGGGGAGCTGTTTTTT. This encodes CATSDPYRTGELFF.

The J gene is TRBJ1-2, the V gene TRBV12-3 or TRBV12-4; D uncertain. Trimming pared 2 bases from V and 7 bases from J, leaving 8 bases between. There are 12 residues in the CDR3. The CDR3, as DNA: TGTGCCAGCAGTTTAAGCGAGGGTGGCTACACCTTC. Translating gives CASSLSEGGYTF.